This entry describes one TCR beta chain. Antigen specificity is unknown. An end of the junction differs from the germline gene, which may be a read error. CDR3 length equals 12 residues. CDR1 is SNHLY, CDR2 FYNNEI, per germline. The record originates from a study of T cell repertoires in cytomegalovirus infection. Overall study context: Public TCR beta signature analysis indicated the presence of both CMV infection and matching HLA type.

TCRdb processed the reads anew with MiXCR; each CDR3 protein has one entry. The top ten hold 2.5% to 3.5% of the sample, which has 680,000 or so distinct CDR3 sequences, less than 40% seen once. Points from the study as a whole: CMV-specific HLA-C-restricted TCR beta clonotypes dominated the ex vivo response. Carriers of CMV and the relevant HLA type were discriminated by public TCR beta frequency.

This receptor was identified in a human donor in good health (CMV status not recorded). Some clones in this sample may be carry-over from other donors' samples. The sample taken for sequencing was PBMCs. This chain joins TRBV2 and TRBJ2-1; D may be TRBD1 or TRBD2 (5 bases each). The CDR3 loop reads CASSEEGRDQIF. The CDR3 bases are TGTGCCAGCAGTGAAGAGGGCAGGGACCAGATCTTC.